This T cell receptor (beta chain) was recorded in a study of T cells after yellow fever vaccination. General study findings and limits: Sorted repertoires could include abundant contaminating clonotypes from bulk cells.

Template-switching 5'RACE yielded the TCR cDNA; a universal primer site and UMIs were added in the process. In TCRdb, the 5' RACE reads were re-called with MiXCR into one record per CDR3 protein. The sample yields about 160,000 distinct CDR3 sequences, about a tenth seen once. Concerning this clonotype: Its antigen is undetermined.

Trimming took 6 bases from V and 0 from J, leaving 11 bases between them. This CDR3 spans 14 amino acids. Germline assignment: CDR1 SNHLY and CDR2 FYNNEI. The source was CD8+ T cells sorted from PBMCs, collected 45 days after the yellow fever booster vaccination. The chain has TRBV2 and TRBJ1-1; possible D gene TRBD1, 5 bases. This TCR came from a young man who received the YFV17D yellow fever vaccine. The CDR3 DNA reads as TGTGCCAGCAGGGGGGAGGGGATGAACACTGAAGCTTTCTTT. Residues: CASRGEGMNTEAFF.